The table lists the clone carrying this TCR beta chain with many counts. Its target is unknown. The germline gives CDR1 DFQATT, CDR2 SNEGSKA (reference sequence). This CDR3 is built from 16 residues. V lost 3 bases to trimming and J lost 7 bases, with 22 bases between them. There were TCR beta CDR3 regions amplified from RNA transcripts. Initially, a first-round RT-PCR of the TCR CDR3 employed the HTBI primer set. MiXCR was run by TCRdb on the multiplex PCR reads, yielding one entry per CDR3 protein. The sample includes about 180,000 distinct CDR3 sequences, about 9% of them seen just once. These data are taken from a study of T cells in Graves' hyperthyroidism and ophthalmopathy. Points from the study as a whole: Blood samples included most of the expanded thyroid clonotypes exceeding 0.001.

Diagnoses were made from clinical symptoms, serum measures (thyroxine and TRAb), thyroid ultrasound and orbital computed tomography. Blood from later-ophthalmopathy patients was taken at first hyperthyroidism diagnosis. This receptor was taken from a woman aged 18-29 years with Graves' hyperthyroidism that later progressed to Graves' ophthalmopathy. This chain uses TRBV20-1 with TRBJ1-5; D is perhaps TRBD1 (6 bases). The sample consisted of blood. The CDR3 DNA reads as TGCAGTGCTAGGGCGACAGGTTCCTGGCGGGGACAGCCCCAGCATTTT. Protein product: CSARATGSWRGQPQHF.